This T cell receptor beta chain was identified during a study of cytomegalovirus exposure and HLA in healthy donors. For the study at large: Within an early data release were tens of millions of unique TCRs drawn from HLA-typed donors.

PCR was performed using 60 Vbeta and 13 Jbeta primers. Using immunoSEQ multiplex PCR, the repertoire was profiled, and TCRdb retains in-frame clones only, with some absent. Of around 190,000 clones listed, roughly four fifths are singletons. The CDR3 spans 18 residues. CDR1 SEHNR and CDR2 FQNEAQ come from the germline V gene (reference sequence). V shed 3 bases and J 3 bases; nucleotides not matched to a gene: 15. This clone was observed a handful of times. Its antigen is currently unknown. Notes on the study in general: Cytomegalovirus status was reportedly diagnosed by the classifier with high specificity and sensitivity. Among the CMV-associated chains, a few were confirmed in vitro as specific for CMV antigens.

The sequencing input was PBMCs. The TCR sequence derives from a woman under 40 in good health and CMV-seropositive. The gene calls are TRBV7-9 and TRBJ2-3, with 7 nucleotides matching TRBD2. DNA of the CDR3: TGTGCCAGCAGCTTCCCGGGACTACGGTCTTTGGAGACAGATACGCAGTATTTT. The encoded protein is CASSFPGLRSLETDTQYF.